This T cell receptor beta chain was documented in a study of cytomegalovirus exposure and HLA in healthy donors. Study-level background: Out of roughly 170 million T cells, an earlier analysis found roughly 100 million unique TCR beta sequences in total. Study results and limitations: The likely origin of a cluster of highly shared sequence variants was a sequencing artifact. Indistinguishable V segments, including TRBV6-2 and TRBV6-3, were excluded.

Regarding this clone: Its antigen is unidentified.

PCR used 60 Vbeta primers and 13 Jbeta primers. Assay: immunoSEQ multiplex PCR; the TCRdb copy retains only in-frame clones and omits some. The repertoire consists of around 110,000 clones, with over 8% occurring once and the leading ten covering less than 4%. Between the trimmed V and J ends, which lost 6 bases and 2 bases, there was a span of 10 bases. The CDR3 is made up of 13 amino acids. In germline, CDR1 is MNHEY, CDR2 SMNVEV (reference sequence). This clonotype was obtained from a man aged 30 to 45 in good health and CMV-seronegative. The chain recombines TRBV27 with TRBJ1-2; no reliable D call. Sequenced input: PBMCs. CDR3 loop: CASSSTVNYGYTF. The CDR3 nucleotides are TGTGCCAGCAGCTCAACGGTGAACTATGGCTACACCTTC.